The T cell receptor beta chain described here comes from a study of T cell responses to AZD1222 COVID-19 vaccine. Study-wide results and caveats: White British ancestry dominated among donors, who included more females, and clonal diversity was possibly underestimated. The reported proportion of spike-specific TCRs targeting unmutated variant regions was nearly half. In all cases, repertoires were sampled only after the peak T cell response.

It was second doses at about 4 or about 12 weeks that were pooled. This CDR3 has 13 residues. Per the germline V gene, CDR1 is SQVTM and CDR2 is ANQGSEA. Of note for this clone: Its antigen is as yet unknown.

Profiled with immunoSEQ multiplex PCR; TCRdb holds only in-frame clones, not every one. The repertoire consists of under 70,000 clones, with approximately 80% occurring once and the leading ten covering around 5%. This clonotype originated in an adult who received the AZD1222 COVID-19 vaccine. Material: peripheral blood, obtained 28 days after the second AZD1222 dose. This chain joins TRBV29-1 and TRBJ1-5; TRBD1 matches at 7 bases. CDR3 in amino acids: CSARGSSNQPQHF. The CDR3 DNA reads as TGCAGTGCCAGGGGGTCTAGCAATCAGCCCCAGCATTTT.